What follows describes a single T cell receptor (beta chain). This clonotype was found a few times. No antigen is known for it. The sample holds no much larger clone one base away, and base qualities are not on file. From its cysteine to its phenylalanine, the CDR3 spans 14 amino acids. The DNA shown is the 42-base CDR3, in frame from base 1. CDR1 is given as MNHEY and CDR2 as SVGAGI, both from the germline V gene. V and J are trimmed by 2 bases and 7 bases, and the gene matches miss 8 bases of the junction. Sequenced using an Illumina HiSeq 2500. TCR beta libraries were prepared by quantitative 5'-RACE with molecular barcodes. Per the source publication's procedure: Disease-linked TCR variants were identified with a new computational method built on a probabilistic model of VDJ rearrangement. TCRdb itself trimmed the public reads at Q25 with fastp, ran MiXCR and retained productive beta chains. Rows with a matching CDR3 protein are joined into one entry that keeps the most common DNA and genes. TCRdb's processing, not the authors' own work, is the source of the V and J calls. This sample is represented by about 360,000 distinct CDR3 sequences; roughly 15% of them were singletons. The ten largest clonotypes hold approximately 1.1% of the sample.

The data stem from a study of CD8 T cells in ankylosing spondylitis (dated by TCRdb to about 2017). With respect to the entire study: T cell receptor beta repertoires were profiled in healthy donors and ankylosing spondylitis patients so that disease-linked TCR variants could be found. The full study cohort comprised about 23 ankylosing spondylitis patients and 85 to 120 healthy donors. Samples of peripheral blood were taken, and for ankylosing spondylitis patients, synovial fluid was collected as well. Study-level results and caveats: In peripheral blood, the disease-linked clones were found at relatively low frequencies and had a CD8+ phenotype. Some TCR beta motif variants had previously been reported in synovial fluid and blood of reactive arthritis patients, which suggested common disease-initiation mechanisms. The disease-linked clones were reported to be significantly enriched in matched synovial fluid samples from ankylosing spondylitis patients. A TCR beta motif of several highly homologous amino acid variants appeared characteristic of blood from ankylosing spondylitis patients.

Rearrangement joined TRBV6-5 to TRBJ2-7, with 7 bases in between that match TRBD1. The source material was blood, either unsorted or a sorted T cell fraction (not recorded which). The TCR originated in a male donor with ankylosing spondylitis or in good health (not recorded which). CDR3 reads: CASSYPDRVGEQYF. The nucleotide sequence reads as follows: TGTGCCAGCAGTTACCCCGACAGGGTCGGGGAGCAGTACTTC.